This record covers a single TCR beta chain. Authors' data handling: It was from reference gene primer amplification that nucleated cell counts were estimated. Only in-frame clones appear in the TCRdb table, and some are missing; sequencing was by immunoSEQ multiplex PCR. The DNA was the basis for D and trimming; V, J and clone size are from that table. The data hold under 60,000 clones, with about 90% observed a single time. Per germline, CDR1 LNHNV and CDR2 YYDKDF (reference sequence). Between the trimmed V and J ends, which lost 1 base and 5 bases, there was a span of 5 bases. This CDR3 comprises 12 residues. The data derive from a study of blood T cell repertoires in COVID-19.

The sample taken for sequencing was peripheral blood. The sequence came from a human donor in a cohort sampled during active COVID-19. This chain links TRBV15 with TRBJ2-5; no reliable D call. Here the CDR3 reads CATSRVQETQYF. Here the CDR3 DNA reads TGTGCCACCAGCAGAGTGCAGGAGACCCAGTACTTC.